Following are 4 T cell receptor beta chains from one sample sequenced in a study of blood T cell repertoires in COVID-19. Sequenced by immunoSEQ multiplex PCR; TCRdb stores in-frame clones only, minus some. This sample has about 290,000 clones, with about 82% found just once. The sequencing sample was made of peripheral blood. These TCRs come from a woman aged 50 to 60 with active or convalescent COVID-19.

This chain connects TRBV11-2 to TRBJ2-2, with 7 bases identical to TRBD2. V trimming: 3 bases; J trimming: 6 bases; junction bases outside the gene matches: 4. Germline V gene data show CDR1 as SGHAT and CDR2 as FQNNGV. This CDR3 has 14 residues. CDR3 sequence (DNA): TGTGCCAGCAGCTTGGGGCGGGAGTCCGGGGAGCTGTTTTTT. Protein sequence: CASSLGRESGELFF.

The chain's CDR3 is CASSFVPSTGNQPQHF. In nucleotides, the CDR3 is TGTGCCAGCAGCTTTGTTCCCTCGACAGGCAATCAGCCCCAGCATTTT. This rearrangement joins TRBV12-1 to TRBJ1-5; the D call TRBD1 from the table was never checked on the DNA. TRBV12-1 is noted as a pseudogene. This CDR3 spans 16 amino acids.

The gene calls are TRBV11-2 and TRBJ2-3, with D perhaps matching TRBD2 (8 bases). Looked up from germline, CDR1 is SGHAT and CDR2 is FQNNGV. V was clipped by 6 bases and J by 1 base, with 23 bases between them. This CDR3 region has 18 residues. For the CDR3, the DNA is TGTGCCAGCAGACCGGGAGGGTTCTGGGACAGTGGCACAGATACGCAGTATTTT. This translates into CASRPGGFWDSGTDTQYF. Full variable domain (outside the CDR3, taken from reference TRBV11-2 and TRBJ2-3): EAGVAQSPRYKIIEKRQSVAFWCNPISGHATLYWYQQILGQGPKLLIQFQNNGVVDDSQLPKDRFSAERLKGVDSTLKIQPAKLEDSAVYLCASRPGGFWDSGTDTQYFGPGTRLTVL.

The rearrangement links TRBV5-1 to TRBJ1-2; no clear D. The germline gives CDR1 SGHRS, CDR2 YFSETQ. This CDR3 is built from 14 residues. V lost 0 bases and J 2 bases, leaving 8 bases between the germline ends. CDR3 DNA sequence: TGCGCCAGCAGCTTGGATGGGCAGAACTATGGCTACACCTTC. Its translation is CASSLDGQNYGYTF.